This T cell receptor (beta chain) was obtained from a study of CD8+ T cells in alopecia areata. Study in general: The drug, tofacitinib, lasted 6 to 18 months, followed by 6 months off drug. Study-wide findings and caveats: Affected lesional scalp, above all in alopecia totalis/universalis, was more clonal than normal scalp. Unlike in mice, where it was clearer, TCR sharing across patients was less clear, possibly HLA-related.

Germline V gene lookup returns CDR1 SGHRS and CDR2 YFSETQ. CDR3 size: 17 residues. V shed 1 base, J shed 5 bases, and the junction held 14 bases outside the gene matches. Worth noting for this clone: Its cognate antigen is unknown.

Reverse transcribed after extraction, RNA yielded cDNA as the sequencing template. Some clones are missing from TCRdb's copy, which holds only in-frame ones; the method was immunoSEQ multiplex PCR. The data hold 100,000 to 150,000 clones, with roughly two fifths observed a single time. The V and J genes are TRBV5-1 and TRBJ2-5, with 7 bases that match TRBD2. Material: CD4+ T cells sorted from blood. The sequence was obtained from a human donor with alopecia areata. The CDR3, as DNA: TGCGCCAGCAGCTTGAGGCTAGCGGAGGGTTATTCGGAGACCCAGTACTTC. This gives the protein CASSLRLAEGYSETQYF.